Sequencing of this T cell receptor beta chain was carried out in a study of OX40 agonist ivuxolimab in advanced cancers. CDR1 and CDR2 from the germline V gene are SNHLY and FYNNEI. V dropped 5 bases and J dropped 5 bases, with 6 bases sitting between them. This CDR3 spans 11 amino acids. Produced via immunoSEQ multiplex PCR; TCRdb's table is partial and in-frame only. The profile covers around 60,000 clones, with about 80% appearing a single time and roughly 2% taken by the ten largest. This chain uses TRBV2 with TRBJ2-5; D gene unclear. This receptor was taken from an adult with an advanced solid tumor such as melanoma, head and neck, liver or kidney cancer. The sequenced sample was CD4+ or CD8+ T cells sorted from blood, obtained in a trial of the OX40 agonist ivuxolimab. CDR3 sequence reads: CASSLWETQYF. Here the CDR3 DNA reads TGTGCCAGCAGTCTGTGGGAGACCCAGTACTTC.